Shown below are 27 T cell receptor beta chains from a single sample sequenced in a study of tumor-infiltrating lymphocytes in primary liver carcinoma. Germline DNA was also extracted, with blood RNA taken from unsorted whole blood. Reverse transcription of 500 ng total RNA with a constant-region primer produced TCR beta cDNA. It was through three nested multiplex PCR rounds of slightly modified ARM-PCR that TCR beta libraries arose. It was with TRBV1-TRBV30 forward primers and a C-beta reverse primer that the first two PCR rounds were run, at about 10 cycles each. TCRdb reprocessed the multiplex PCR reads with MiXCR, giving one entry per CDR3 protein. The table lists 330,000 or so distinct CDR3 sequences, less than 70% of them singletons. Sequenced sample: peripheral blood. Receptor source: a man aged 40-49 years with primary liver carcinoma and hepatitis B virus infection.

The table lists this clonotype with a count of one. This chain uses TRBV29-1 with TRBJ2-5; TRBD1 matches 8 bases. Germline V gives CDR1 SQVTM, CDR2 ANQGSEA. J lost 4 bases, V lost 0 bases, and 7 bases had no gene match. The CDR3 covers 15 residues. CDR3 nucleotide sequence: TGCAGCGTTGAAGACCCTGACAGGGGTGGAGAGACCCAGTACTTC. Translated, it gives CSVEDPDRGGETQYF.

Regarding this clonotype: It may be a read error: a sequence one base away is much more abundant. The chain uses TRBV6-5 and TRBJ2-7; 12 bases are a match to TRBD2. The CDR3 is 15 amino acids. Germline-derived CDR1 and CDR2 are MNHEY and SVGAGI. V shed 5 bases and J 1 base; nucleotides not matched to a gene: 3. CDR3 nucleotides: TGTGCCAGCAGTGAGACTAGCGGGAGTTCCTACGAGCAGTACTTC. This sequence encodes CASSETSGSSYEQYF.

Notes on this clonotype: The CDR3 carries no conserved terminal phenylalanine or tryptophan, so it likely arises from a read error. The CDR3 sequence: CTSSPSTSGYNEQFL. In DNA, the CDR3 is TGTACCAGCAGCCCCTCGACTAGCGGATACAATGAGCAGTTCTTG. V usage is TRBV11-2 and J usage is TRBJ2-1, with 9 nucleotides matching TRBD2. The CDR3 is made up of 15 amino acids. Germline V gene data show CDR1 as SGHAT and CDR2 as FQNNGV.

About this clonotype: The junction departs from germline at one end; a sequencing error may be responsible. This chain connects TRBV4-1 to TRBJ2-7; 14 positions agree with TRBD2. The CDR3 spans 20 residues. From germline, CDR1 is MGHRA and CDR2 YSYEKL. Here the CDR3 reads CASSLKIPHGLAGGGHEHYF. The DNA of the CDR3 is TGTGCCAGCAGCCTTAAGATCCCACATGGACTAGCGGGAGGAGGCCACGAGCATTACTTC.

As for this clonotype: Just one base apart from a much larger clone, this may be a read error. This rearrangement joins TRBV5-6 to TRBJ2-1; D gene unclear. There are 15 residues in the CDR3. CDR1 is SGHDT and CDR2 is YYEEEE in the germline V gene. This CDR3 is CGSSPWAARYNEQFF. CDR3 coding DNA: TGTGGCAGCAGCCCTTGGGCGGCGAGGTACAATGAGCAGTTCTTC.

This clonotype was seen ten or more times. The CDR3 protein is CASSQEGQGAGEQYF. The CDR3 bases are TGTGCCAGCAGCCAAGAGGGGCAGGGTGCGGGGGAGCAGTACTTC. The gene calls are TRBV4-2 and TRBJ2-7; TRBD2 is a possible D gene (6 bases). Germline V CDR1 and CDR2: LGHNA, YNFKEQ. This CDR3 is built from 15 residues. V lost 0 bases, J lost 7 bases, and 16 bases lay in between.

Notes on this clonotype: One end of the junction varies from germline; a read error may be responsible. This chain connects TRBV5-4 to TRBJ1-5; TRBD1 is a possible D gene (6 bases). CDR3 length equals 13 residues. CDR1 and CDR2 (germline): SGHNT, YYREEE (reference sequence). The CDR3 DNA is TGTGCCAGCAGCTTGCAGGGGATGGAGTCCCAGCATTTC. As protein: CASSLQGMESQHF.

This clonotype was observed at least ten times. V is TRBV4-1 and J is TRBJ2-7; D is possibly TRBD2 (5 bases). The germline CDR1 and CDR2 sequences are MGHRA and YSYEKL. There are 15 residues in the CDR3. V lost 2 bases to trimming and J lost 3 bases, with 14 bases between them. The DNA for the CDR3 is TGCGCCAGCAGCCAATATACTAGTGAAGTCTACGAGCAGTACTTC. Its translation: CASSQYTSEVYEQYF.

A word on this clonotype: Germline is not matched at one junction end, which may reflect a read error. The rearrangement links TRBV12-3 or TRBV12-4 to TRBJ2-7, with 9 bases matching TRBD1. This CDR3 is built from 14 residues. The CDR3: CAGSLGDRVYEQYF. The CDR3 DNA is TGTGCCGGCAGTTTAGGGGACAGGGTGTACGAGCAGTACTTC.

The genes are TRBV19 and TRBJ2-1, with TRBD2 as a possible D gene (6 bases). The V end lost 6 bases, the J end lost 6 bases, and 18 bases lay between the germline ends. CDR3 length equals 15 residues. Germline V gene data show CDR1 as LNHDA and CDR2 as SQIVND (reference sequence). The chain's CDR3 is CASRSLTGAGNEQFF. CDR3 in DNA: TGTGCCAGTAGGAGTTTAACGGGAGCGGGCAATGAGCAGTTCTTC.

V is TRBV5-4 and J is TRBJ2-1, with 9 bases identical to TRBD1. Germline V CDR1 and CDR2: SGHNT, YYREEE (reference sequence). CDR3 length: 16 residues. The V and J ends lost 4 bases and 1 base, in that order; junction bases with no gene match: 6. The chain's CDR3 is CASSPGQGKSYNEQFF. CDR3 DNA sequence: TGTGCCAGCAGCCCGGGACAGGGAAAGTCCTACAATGAGCAGTTCTTC.

The genes are TRBV6-6 and TRBJ2-3; 7 bases match TRBD2. V dropped 6 bases and J dropped 15; count of bases not matched to a gene: 18. CDR3 length equals 14 residues. CDR1 is MNHNY and CDR2 is SVGAGI in the germline V gene (reference sequence). The CDR3 is CASRYSGNTDTLYF. The CDR3 nucleotides read TGTGCCAGCAGATACAGCGGGAATACAGATACGCTATATTTT.

Turning to this clonotype: At one of its ends the junction is not consistent with the germline gene, which may arise from a read error. This chain uses TRBV5-1 with TRBJ1-2; D is unresolved. The CDR3 is made up of 13 amino acids. CDR1 SGHRS and CDR2 YFSETQ come from the germline V gene. The CDR3 reads CASSLAGNYGYTF. The CDR3 DNA follows: TGTGCCAGCAGTTTGGCAGGCAACTATGGCTACACCTTC.

The V gene is TRBV12-3 or TRBV12-4, the J gene TRBJ2-1, with unresolved D. Trimming stripped 3 bases from V and 7 bases from J, with 10 bases between. The length of the CDR3 is 13 residues. The CDR3 DNA reads as TGTGCCAGCAGTTTCAGGACGGTAAATGAGCAGTTCTTC. This translates into CASSFRTVNEQFF.

The rearrangement joins TRBV7-8 to TRBJ1-5, with no clear D. V dropped 1 base and J dropped 5 bases, with 3 bases sitting between them. CDR3 length: 12 amino acids. CDR1 and CDR2 from the germline V gene are SGHVS and FQNEAQ. The CDR3 region is CASSLEYQPQHF. Written as DNA, the CDR3 is TGTGCCAGCAGCTTAGAGTATCAGCCCCAGCATTTT.

As concerns this clonotype: The CDR3 does not close with the conserved phenylalanine or tryptophan, likely indicating a read error. CDR3 coding DNA: TGCGCCAGCAGCTCCCAGGGGACGAGCGAGCAGTACTTA. It encodes CASSSQGTSEQYL. J is TRBJ2-7 and V is TRBV5-1; perhaps TRBD1 as D (6 bases). Trimming took 3 bases from V and 6 from J, leaving 13 bases between them. Germline CDR1 SGHRS, CDR2 YFSETQ. The CDR3 has 13 amino acids.

In its sample, this clonotype was seen many times. This chain joins TRBV5-6 and TRBJ2-5; D is perhaps TRBD1 (6 bases). The length of the CDR3 is 14 residues. In germline, CDR1 is SGHDT, CDR2 YYEEEE. The ends were cut back, 3 bases at V and 4 bases at J, with 13 bases in the middle. The CDR3: CASSSAGVRETQYF. CDR3 DNA sequence: TGTGCCAGCAGCTCGGCAGGGGTCCGAGAGACCCAGTACTTC.

This clonotype was detected only a few times. Mismatch with germline at one junction end may stem from a read error. The chain carries TRBV11-3 and TRBJ2-2, with a possible D match to TRBD2 (5 bases). The germline gives CDR1 SGHNT, CDR2 YENEEA. This CDR3 is 13 amino acids long. In DNA, the CDR3 is TGTGCTAGCAGCTCGAATCCGACCGGGAAGCTGTTTTTT. It yields the protein CASSSNPTGKLFF.

V is TRBV4-1 and J is TRBJ2-7; 8 bases are shared with TRBD1. Germline V gene lookup returns CDR1 MGHRA and CDR2 YSYEKL. The trim removed 1 base at V and 2 bases at J, leaving 1 base unmatched. CDR3 size: 14 residues. The CDR3: CASSQGDRTYEQYF. The CDR3 bases are TGCGCCAGCAGCCAAGGGGACAGGACCTACGAGCAGTACTTC.

The gene calls are TRBV11-2 and TRBJ1-4; D is undetermined. The CDR3 runs 15 residues. V lost 5 bases and J lost 6, with 16 bases in between. Germline lookup yields CDR1 SGHAT and CDR2 FQNNGV. The CDR3 bases are TGTGCCAGCAGCATAGGTCTAGGAACACATGAAAAACTGTTTTTT. Amino acids: CASSIGLGTHEKLFF. The full variable domain, its missing parts supplied by reference TRBV11-2 and TRBJ1-4, is EAGVAQSPRYKIIEKRQSVAFWCNPISGHATLYWYQQILGQGPKLLIQFQNNGVVDDSQLPKDRFSAERLKGVDSTLKIQPAKLEDSAVYLCASSIGLGTHEKLFFGSGTQLSVL.

This clonotype was seen more than once but under ten times. The rearrangement links TRBV28 to TRBJ1-2; 7 bases are a match to TRBD1. V lost 6 bases, J lost 6 bases, and 10 bases stayed unmatched. This CDR3 is 14 amino acids long. Germline values: CDR1 MDHEN, CDR2 SYDVKM. The chain's CDR3 is CASRRGQRANGYTF. The CDR3 DNA reads as TGTGCCAGCAGACGGGGACAGCGGGCTAATGGCTACACCTTC.

About this clonotype: This may come from a read error, since a much larger clone is one base off. Given the absence of the conserved phenylalanine or tryptophan at the CDR3 end, a read error is likely. The chain combines TRBV6-5 with TRBJ1-1, with D hard to call. Trimming took off 0 bases at V and 10 bases at J, with 18 bases between the two ends. CDR1 and CDR2 (germline): MNHEY, SVGAGI. This CDR3 is 15 amino acids long. The CDR3 coding sequence is TGTGCCAGCAGTTACTCGAGTTTTTCACCCTCAGGAGCTTTCTTA. It encodes CASSYSSFSPSGAFL.

For this clonotype: A much bigger clone sits one base away, suggesting this may be a read error. J is TRBJ2-2 and V is TRBV12-3 or TRBV12-4; either TRBD1 or TRBD2 may supply D (5 bases each). Trimming took off 8 bases at V and 6 bases at J, with 13 bases between the two ends. The length of the CDR3 is 13 residues. The CDR3 sequence: CASSESGPGELFF. In nucleotides, the CDR3 is TGTGCCAGCTCCGAGTCGGGGCCCGGGGAGCTGTTTTTT.

This clonotype was counted between two and nine times. V is TRBV28 and J is TRBJ1-6; 8 bases map to TRBD1. CDR3 length: 15 residues. The V and J ends lost 2 bases and 6 bases, in that order; junction bases with no gene match: 3. Germline-derived CDR1 and CDR2 are MDHEN and SYDVKM. The CDR3 DNA reads TGTGCCAGCAGTTTACCACAGGGGGTTAATTCACCCCTCCACTTT. It encodes CASSLPQGVNSPLHF. The full variable domain, rest sourced from reference TRBV28 and TRBJ1-6, is DVKVTQSSRYLVKRTGEKVFLECVQDMDHENMFWYRQDPGLGLRLIYFSYDVKMKEKGDIPEGYSVSREKKERFSLILESASTNQTSMYLCASSLPQGVNSPLHFGNGTRLTVT.

This clonotype came up many times. V and J are TRBV6-2 or TRBV6-3 and TRBJ1-6; no clear D. Between the trimmed V and J ends, which lost 6 bases and 10 bases, there was a span of 10 bases. Germline V gene sequence: CDR1 MNHEY, CDR2 SVGEGT. The CDR3 runs to 12 residues. CDR3 region: CASSKGRSPLHF. DNA for the CDR3: TGTGCCAGCAGCAAAGGGCGGTCACCCCTCCACTTT.

The chain uses TRBV11-2 and TRBJ2-1; D gene uncertain. The CDR3 is 17 amino acids. V lost 7 bases and J lost 6, with 25 bases in between. Germline V CDR1 and CDR2: SGHAT, FQNNGV. The CDR3 protein is CASTCPEAPSRVNEQFF. The DNA of the CDR3 is TGTGCCAGCACCTGCCCGGAAGCCCCAAGTAGGGTCAATGAGCAGTTCTTC.

As for this clonotype: At one of its ends the junction is not consistent with the germline gene, which may arise from a read error. The V and J genes are TRBV11-2 and TRBJ2-7; D uncertain. The CDR3 runs 12 residues. Germline CDR1 and CDR2: SGHAT and FQNNGV. The CDR3 is CVSSTAALEQYF. CDR3 in DNA: TGTGTCAGCAGTACCGCGGCACTCGAGCAGTACTTC.